Following are 12 T cell receptor beta chains from one sample sequenced in a study of PD-L1 blockade in urothelial cancer. The time point was: pretreatment peripheral blood. Data came from immunoSEQ multiplex PCR; TCRdb stores just in-frame clones and leaves some out. The table has 100,000 to 150,000 clones, 84% seen once. The sample in question was PBMCs, obtained around atezolizumab (anti-PD-L1) treatment. The receptor set was obtained from a man aged 50 to 59 with urothelial cancer.

The chain couples TRBV27 to TRBJ1-6; D is perhaps TRBD1 (5 bases). The CDR3 sequence is 17 residues long. The germline V gene has CDR1 MNHEY and CDR2 SMNVEV (reference sequence). The ends were cut back, 2 bases at V and 0 bases at J, with 11 bases in the middle. The CDR3 region is CASSLDSLSSYNSPLHF. For the CDR3, the DNA is TGTGCCAGCAGTTTAGACAGTTTAAGCTCCTATAATTCACCCCTCCACTTT.

J is TRBJ1-6 and V is TRBV19; maybe TRBD1 (5 bases). Germline loops: CDR1 LNHDA, CDR2 SQIVND (reference sequence). V lost 3 bases and J 10 bases, leaving 16 bases between the germline ends. The CDR3 is 15 residues long. The DNA of the CDR3 is TGTGCCAGTAGTATGATGGGGGGAGTTGGGTCACCCCTCCACTTT. It yields the protein CASSMMGGVGSPLHF.

The DNA of the CDR3 is TGTGCCAGCAGCTTAGTTTTTTCGACAGGGGGCCGAAAAGAGACCCAGTACTTC. Encoded protein: CASSLVFSTGGRKETQYF. The rearrangement joins TRBV7-9 to TRBJ2-5; 10 bases match TRBD1. Germline loops: CDR1 SEHNR, CDR2 FQNEAQ (reference sequence). This CDR3 comprises 18 residues. J was trimmed by 3 bases and V by 1 base; bases with no gene match: 11.

The chain recombines TRBV10-3 with TRBJ2-2, with D perhaps matching TRBD1 (6 bases). This CDR3 spans 15 amino acids. Germline V gives CDR1 ENHRY, CDR2 SYGVKD. The V end was cut by 7 bases, the J end by 1 base, with 13 bases between. The CDR3 DNA reads as TGTGCCATCAACGCACGGGGACAGAACACCGGGGAGCTGTTTTTT. It specifies CAINARGQNTGELFF.

This clone has just a few counts. The chain couples TRBV5-1 to TRBJ1-1; D perhaps matches TRBD1 (5 bases). CDR3 length equals 14 residues. V was cut by 7 bases and J by 1 base, with 14 bases left in between. CDR1 and CDR2 from the germline V gene are SGHRS and YFSETQ. CDR3 residues: CASRGGDGNTEAFF. CDR3 coding DNA: TGCGCCAGCCGGGGAGGGGACGGGAACACTGAAGCTTTCTTT.

This sequence joins TRBV5-1 and TRBJ2-5, with D maybe TRBD2 (6 bases). CDR1 SGHRS and CDR2 YFSETQ come from the germline V gene. CDR3 length equals 14 residues. Trimming pared 2 bases from V and 1 base from J, leaving 9 bases between. CDR3 nucleotide sequence: TGCGCCAGCAGCTTCGGGAGTCCCCAAGAGACCCAGTACTTC. It yields the protein CASSFGSPQETQYF.

The chain uses TRBV5-1 and TRBJ2-7; TRBD1 matches at 11 bases. The V gene's germline CDR1 is SGHRS and CDR2 YFSETQ. With 4 bases clipped from V and 3 bases from J, the junction kept 6 bases outside the gene matches. The CDR3 has 15 residues. CDR3 sequence (DNA): TGCGCCAGCAGCCCTGGACAGGGGGCTTTCTACGAGCAGTACTTC. Its translation is CASSPGQGAFYEQYF.

The V and J genes are TRBV29-1 and TRBJ2-2; 9 positions agree with TRBD1. Germline trimming cut 3 bases from V and 3 bases from J; bases unmatched to any gene: 8. Germline CDR1 SQVTM, CDR2 ANQGSEA. The CDR3 length is 16 residues. The CDR3 here is CSVELTGGAYTGELFF. DNA for the CDR3: TGCAGCGTTGAGTTAACAGGGGGCGCGTACACCGGGGAGCTGTTTTTT.

The V gene is TRBV19, the J gene TRBJ2-1, with a weak D call TRBD2 (6 bases). The germline gives CDR1 LNHDA, CDR2 SQIVND (reference sequence). V was cut by 7 bases and J by 2 bases, with 15 bases left in between. This CDR3 region has 15 residues. CDR3 DNA sequence: TGTGCCAGTAATTCGGGGCGGGGCCCCTACAATGAGCAGTTCTTC. Its protein is CASNSGRGPYNEQFF.

The CDR3 DNA is TGTGCCAGCAGTGAACAACAGGCGTGGAATGAAAAACTGTTTTTT. Translation gives CASSEQQAWNEKLFF. The chain is built from TRBV2 and TRBJ1-4, with D perhaps TRBD1 (5 bases). The germline V gene encodes CDR1 SNHLY and CDR2 FYNNEI. V was trimmed by 2 bases and J by 5 bases, leaving 12 bases between them. This CDR3 has 15 residues.

The chain is built from TRBV30 and TRBJ2-7, with 12 bases matching TRBD2. The CDR3 totals 17 residues. With V trimmed by 2 bases and J by 5 bases, 13 bases remained unmatched. CDR1 and CDR2 (germline): GTSNPN, SVGIG (reference sequence). This chain's CDR3 is CAWSRLAGGRFDHEQYF. CDR3 bases: TGTGCCTGGAGTAGGCTAGCGGGAGGGAGATTCGACCACGAGCAGTACTTC.

The chain recombines TRBV7-8 with TRBJ1-2; 7 positions match TRBD1. The CDR3 is 13 residues long. The V gene's germline CDR1 is SGHVS and CDR2 FQNEAQ. The J segment lost 4 bases and the V segment lost 3 bases, leaving 2 bases of the junction unmatched. The CDR3 is CASSLAGGYGYTF. As DNA, the CDR3 is TGTGCCAGCAGCTTGGCAGGGGGCTATGGCTACACCTTC.